This T cell receptor (beta chain) was sequenced for a study of T cells in Graves' hyperthyroidism and ophthalmopathy. General study points: Ophthalmopathy, as predicted by the model, came a median about seven months after the prediction. Stable hyperthyroidism was told apart from ophthalmopathy by a model built on 13 V-J features. Blood shared most expanded thyroid clonotypes above 0.001.

From RNA transcripts, TCR beta CDR3 regions were amplified. TCR CDR3 underwent first-round RT-PCR with the HTBI primer set. MiXCR, run by TCRdb on the multiplex PCR reads, gives a single entry per CDR3 protein. The profile shows some 740,000 distinct CDR3 sequences, 14% of them singletons. This clonotype was found many times. Its antigen is unidentified. The PBMCs studied were ones that came from 10 ml fresh peripheral blood. Germline lookup yields CDR1 MDHEN and CDR2 SYDVKM. Trimming pared 1 base from V and 6 bases from J, leaving 12 bases between. There are 14 residues in the CDR3. Input material: blood. This TCR was sampled from a woman between 18 and 29 years old with Graves' hyperthyroidism. This rearrangement joins TRBV28 to TRBJ1-1; D remains ambiguous. Here the CDR3 DNA reads TGTGCCAGCAGTTTATCCACTGTCTTGGCTGAAGCTTTCTTT. Translation: CASSLSTVLAEAFF.